This T cell receptor beta chain was obtained from a study of T cell responses to AZD1222 COVID-19 vaccine. Study findings and constraints: An increase in Spike-specific TCR breadth and depth was observed after two AZD1222 doses. Nearly half of the spike-specific TCRs reportedly recognize variant regions that carry no mutations.

V was clipped by 5 bases and J by 1 base, with 14 bases between them. The CDR3 loop spans 15 amino acids. Germline V gene lookup returns CDR1 MNHEY and CDR2 SMNVEV (reference sequence). Comments on this clone: Antigen: not known.

The data were produced by immunoSEQ multiplex PCR, yet TCRdb's version contains in-frame clones alone and is incomplete. The sample has about 140,000 clones, almost 90% seen once; the top ten hold roughly 3%. The clonotype comes from an adult in good health. The sample consisted of peripheral blood, taken on day 0 of AZD1222 vaccination. The gene calls are TRBV27 and TRBJ1-1; D unresolved. CDR3 sequence: CASSVALTPNTEAFF. CDR3 DNA: TGTGCCAGCAGTGTGGCATTGACACCGAACACTGAAGCTTTCTTT.